Below, 3 T cell receptor beta chains from the same sample are listed, as sequenced in a study of T cell repertoires in cytomegalovirus infection. TCRdb used MiXCR to reprocess the reads, holding one entry per CDR3 protein. The sample includes approximately 730,000 distinct CDR3 sequences, around 35% of them seen just once. No antigen has been assigned to these receptors. The specimen comprised cultured PBMCs, sampled from culture after CMV antigen stimulation. These receptors originate from a human donor in good health (CMV status not recorded). Some clones in this sample may be carry-over from other donors' samples.

The J gene is TRBJ1-1, the V gene TRBV18; no clear D gene. CDR1 and CDR2 (germline): KGHSH, LQKENI. V lost 9 bases to trimming and J lost 5 bases, with 7 bases between them. This CDR3 has 10 amino acids. CDR3: CASSGTEAFF. The CDR3 DNA reads TGTGCCAGTTCGGGGACTGAAGCTTTCTTT.

The chain couples TRBV4-1 to TRBJ2-1; 9 positions match TRBD2. Losses at the gene ends were 3 bases for V and 3 bases for J; bases not matched to a gene: 9. CDR1 is MGHRA, CDR2 YSYEKL, per germline. There are 17 residues in the CDR3. CDR3 amino acids: CASSQPLAGPIYNEQFF. In DNA, the CDR3 is TGCGCCAGCAGCCAGCCGCTAGCGGGGCCGATCTACAATGAGCAGTTCTTC.

Here the CDR3 DNA reads TGTGCCAGCAAGCACATCCGGGACTCCACCTACGAGCAGTACTTC. Its translation is CASKHIRDSTYEQYF. This rearrangement joins TRBV2 to TRBJ2-7, with a weak D call TRBD2 (6 bases). V was trimmed by 7 bases and J by 2 bases, leaving 18 bases between them. This CDR3 region has 15 residues. The germline V gene encodes CDR1 SNHLY and CDR2 FYNNEI. Complete variable domain (other parts from reference TRBV2 and TRBJ2-7): EPEVTQTPSHQVTQMGQEVILRCVPISNHLYFYWYRQILGQKVEFLVSFYNNEISEKSEIFDDQFSVERPDGSNFTLKIRSTKLEDSAMYFCASKHIRDSTYEQYFGPGTRLTVT.